These 24 T cell receptor beta chains were sequenced from one sample in a study of T cell repertoires in cytomegalovirus infection. A single record per CDR3 protein comes from TCRdb applying MiXCR to the reads. The sample has some 270,000 distinct CDR3 sequences; around 15% are singletons. The sequenced sample was CD8+ T cells from PBMCs. Every receptor here comes from a human donor in good health (CMV status not recorded). Some clones in this sample may be carry-over from other donors' samples.

This clonotype was seen ten or more times. The chain recombines TRBV19 with TRBJ2-1, with 11 bases lining up with TRBD2. The CDR3 is 14 amino acids. J was trimmed by 0 bases and V by 9 bases; bases with no gene match: 1. CDR1 is LNHDA, CDR2 SQIVND, per germline (reference sequence). The CDR3 region has the DNA TGTGCCAGCGGGACTAGCGGCTCCTACAATGAGCAGTTCTTC. Protein product: CASGTSGSYNEQFF.

This clonotype was picked up many times. In DNA form, the CDR3 reads TGCGCCAGCAGCCGAACCAGCGGGGGGCAACAAGAGACCCAGTACTTC. Translated: CASSRTSGGQQETQYF. The rearrangement links TRBV4-1 to TRBJ2-5; 9 bases map to TRBD2. The CDR3 has 16 residues. J lost 2 bases, V lost 4 bases, and 8 bases had no gene match. CDR1 is MGHRA and CDR2 is YSYEKL in the germline V gene.

The chain links TRBV7-8 to TRBJ2-7; TRBD1 agrees at 8 bases. The CDR3 spans 14 residues. Trimming at V came to 5 bases and at J to 5 bases, leaving 8 bases not matched to a gene. CDR1 and CDR2 from the germline V gene are SGHVS and FQNEAQ. CDR3 DNA sequence: TGTGCCAGCAGCCCGGACAGGGCGGTGGACGAGCAGTACTTC. As protein: CASSPDRAVDEQYF.

On this clonotype itself: One junction end disagrees with the germline gene, perhaps due to a read error. The V gene is TRBV6-1, the J gene TRBJ2-3; 9 bases line up with TRBD2. This CDR3 is 15 amino acids long. Per germline, CDR1 MNHNS and CDR2 SASEGT. The CDR3 reads CASSQAGGSTDTQYF. In DNA, the CDR3 is TGTGCCAGCAGTCAAGCGGGGGGTTCCACAGATACGCAGTATTTT.

This clonotype occurred many times. One end of the junction is discordant with germline, which a read error may explain. The chain has TRBV7-7 and TRBJ2-1; possibly TRBD2 for D (5 bases). CDR1 SSHAT and CDR2 FNYEAQ come from the germline V gene (reference sequence). This CDR3 has 13 residues. The CDR3 loop reads CASSLAYGNEQFF. For the CDR3, the DNA is TGTGCTAGCAGCTTAGCGTATGGCAATGAGCAGTTCTTC. Full variable domain (outside the CDR3, taken from reference TRBV7-7 and TRBJ2-1): GAGVSQSPRYKVTKRGQDVTLRCDPISSHATLYWYQQALGQGPEFLTYFNYEAQPDKSGLPSDRFSAERPEGSISTLTIQRTEQRDSAMYRCASSLAYGNEQFFGPGTRLTVL.

This clonotype was recorded many times. The V and J genes are TRBV7-6 and TRBJ2-7, with D hard to call. The V gene's germline CDR1 is SGHVS and CDR2 FNYEAQ. CDR3 length: 14 amino acids. V was shortened by 5 bases and J by 1 base, with 12 bases between the two germline ends. The CDR3 sequence: CASSAAGQSYEQYF. The CDR3 nucleotides read TGTGCCAGCAGCGCAGCAGGTCAGTCCTACGAGCAGTACTTC.

This chain links TRBV5-6 with TRBJ2-1, with 7 bases lining up with TRBD1. This CDR3 is 14 amino acids long. Losses at the gene ends were 3 bases for V and 4 bases for J; bases not matched to a gene: 4. Germline CDR1 is SGHDT and CDR2 is YYEEEE. In DNA, the CDR3 is TGTGCCAGCAGCTCGGACAGGATATACAATGAGCAGTTCTTC. Translated, it gives CASSSDRIYNEQFF.

This clonotype has only a few counts. The rearrangement joins TRBV24-1 to TRBJ1-5; D possibly corresponds to TRBD1 (6 bases). CDR3 length: 16 residues. V dropped 2 bases and J dropped 3 bases, with 13 bases sitting between them. Germline loops: CDR1 KGHDR, CDR2 SFDVKD. CDR3 loop: CATSDSGTKNNQPQHF. The CDR3 DNA sequence: TGTGCCACCAGTGATTCCGGGACAAAGAACAATCAGCCCCAGCATTTT.

CDR3 loop: CSARPTSGGYEQYF. In DNA, the CDR3 is TGCAGTGCTAGACCTACTAGCGGGGGCTACGAGCAGTACTTC. This chain connects TRBV20-1 to TRBJ2-7; 11 positions agree with TRBD2. CDR1 DFQATT and CDR2 SNEGSKA come from the germline V gene (reference sequence). The V and J ends lost 2 bases and 3 bases, in that order; junction bases with no gene match: 3. This CDR3 is 14 amino acids long.

This clonotype turned up a few times. Mismatch with germline at one junction end may stem from a read error. This sequence joins TRBV19 and TRBJ2-1; maybe TRBD2 (6 bases). CDR1 and CDR2 (germline): LNHDA, SQIVND (reference sequence). The CDR3 sequence is 16 residues long. CDR3 residues: CASARREASTVVTLDF. The CDR3 DNA reads TGTGCCAGTGCACGGAGGGAGGCAAGCACAGTGGTTACTTTAGACTTC.

This chain joins TRBV10-3 and TRBJ1-1; no clear D. CDR1 is ENHRY and CDR2 is SYGVKD in the germline V gene. Trimming took 6 bases from V and 1 from J, leaving 9 bases between them. This CDR3 is built from 13 residues. In DNA, the CDR3 is TGTGCCATCAGAGAAGTTGCGAACACTGAAGCTTTCTTT. It encodes CAIREVANTEAFF.

V usage is TRBV28 and J usage is TRBJ2-1; 9 bases match TRBD1. Germline V gene sequence: CDR1 MDHEN, CDR2 SYDVKM. CDR3 length: 15 amino acids. V lost 4 bases to trimming and J lost 6 bases; unmatched junction nucleotides: 7. As DNA, the CDR3 is TGTGCCAGCAGTTCGACCGGGACAGGGATCAATGAGCAGTTCTTC. Amino acids: CASSSTGTGINEQFF.

This clonotype has ten or more counts. The chain links TRBV20-1 to TRBJ2-5; D is unclear. The CDR3 consists of 15 residues. Germline CDR1 and CDR2: DFQATT and SNEGSKA (reference sequence). V gave up 0 bases and J gave up 0 bases, with 11 bases separating them. CDR3 DNA sequence: TGCAGTGCTAGAGATCTGGCAGACTACCAAGAGACCCAGTACTTC. Its protein is CSARDLADYQETQYF.

V is TRBV28 and J is TRBJ2-7, with D possibly TRBD2 on 5 matching bases. The CDR3 extends over 11 amino acids. Germline lookup yields CDR1 MDHEN and CDR2 SYDVKM. The V and J ends lost 8 bases and 3 bases respectively, with 8 bases between them. The CDR3 coding sequence is TGTGCCAGCCGAGGGATCTACGAGCAGTACTTC. It translates to CASRGIYEQYF.

This clonotype was counted many times. CDR3 sequence reads: CASSLRGRYTEAFF. CDR3 coding DNA: TGTGCCAGCAGCTTACGAGGACGGTACACTGAAGCTTTCTTT. The chain uses TRBV7-2 and TRBJ1-1; the D is unclear. V was shortened by 2 bases and J by 3 bases, with 10 bases between the two germline ends. Germline CDR1 SGHTA, CDR2 FQGNSA. The CDR3 is made up of 14 amino acids.

This clonotype has a count of ten or more. The V gene is TRBV5-6, the J gene TRBJ2-1, with no clear D. Trimming stripped 1 base from V and 5 bases from J, with 16 bases between. This CDR3 has 16 residues. Germline CDR1 SGHDT, CDR2 YYEEEE. CDR3 loop: CASSLMASLFHNEQFF. As DNA, the CDR3 is TGTGCCAGCAGCTTGATGGCTAGTCTCTTCCACAATGAGCAGTTCTTC.

The chain joins TRBV19 to TRBJ1-5; D might be TRBD1 (5 bases). Per the germline V gene, CDR1 is LNHDA and CDR2 is SQIVND (reference sequence). This CDR3 spans 15 amino acids. Trimming removed 9 bases at V and 5 bases at J, with 20 bases between. The CDR3 here is CASRGGLLGDQPQHF. In DNA form, the CDR3 reads TGTGCCAGCAGAGGTGGGCTCTTGGGGGATCAGCCCCAGCATTTT.

This clonotype was seen a few times. V usage is TRBV12-3 or TRBV12-4 and J usage is TRBJ2-2; TRBD1 might be the D (6 bases). Trimming cost V 6 bases and J 8 bases, with 13 bases left between them. This CDR3 is 13 amino acids long. The CDR3 nucleotides are TGTGCCAGCAGGAGAGGGGGTCCGGGGGAGCTGTTTTTT. Its translation: CASRRGGPGELFF.

This clonotype has a count of ten or more. This chain links TRBV7-6 with TRBJ2-3; D is possibly TRBD1 (5 bases). The CDR3 is made up of 16 amino acids. V lost 1 base and J lost 2, with 13 bases in between. Germline CDR1 is SGHVS and CDR2 is FNYEAQ. The CDR3 spells CASSLVPTGDTDTQYF. The CDR3 DNA follows: TGTGCCAGCAGCTTAGTCCCAACAGGAGACACAGATACGCAGTATTTT.

This clonotype has only a few counts. V is TRBV7-3 and J is TRBJ2-3; D is tentatively TRBD1 or TRBD2 (6 bases each). Trimming stripped 5 bases from V and 6 bases from J, with 15 bases between. This CDR3 has 14 residues. Germline lookup yields CDR1 SGHTA and CDR2 FQGTGA. The DNA for the CDR3 is TGTGCCAGCAGCGAGGGGGGAAGGATCGATACGCAGTATTTT. Protein product: CASSEGGRIDTQYF.

This clonotype has only a few counts. This chain links TRBV11-2 with TRBJ2-1; D call uncertain. The germline gives CDR1 SGHAT, CDR2 FQNNGV. The V end lost 2 bases, the J end lost 3 bases, and 8 bases lay between the germline ends. The CDR3 is made up of 14 amino acids. The CDR3 loop reads CASSLLDGYNEQFF. In DNA, the CDR3 is TGTGCCAGCAGCTTATTGGACGGCTACAATGAGCAGTTCTTC. Filled out from reference TRBV11-2 and TRBJ2-1, the complete variable domain reads EAGVAQSPRYKIIEKRQSVAFWCNPISGHATLYWYQQILGQGPKLLIQFQNNGVVDDSQLPKDRFSAERLKGVDSTLKIQPAKLEDSAVYLCASSLLDGYNEQFFGPGTRLTVL.

In this sample, this clonotype turned up many times. V gene TRBV6-2 or TRBV6-3 combines with J gene TRBJ2-2, with TRBD2 matching over 10 bases. The CDR3 contains 17 residues. The germline gives CDR1 MNHEY, CDR2 SVGEGT. V was pared by 0 bases and J by 6 bases, with 7 bases of the junction left unmatched. The CDR3 nucleotides read TGTGCCAGCAGTTACTCGATCGGGACTAGCGTAGCCGGGGAGCTGTTTTTT. It is translated as CASSYSIGTSVAGELFF.

This clonotype showed up many times. V and J are TRBV7-2 and TRBJ1-3, with a possible D match to TRBD1 (6 bases). Germline V gives CDR1 SGHTA, CDR2 FQGNSA. The ends were cut back, 5 bases at V and 0 bases at J, with 11 bases in the middle. The CDR3 spans 15 residues. CDR3 sequence: CASSRGGRSGNTIYF. The CDR3 DNA follows: TGTGCCAGCAGCCGCGGGGGCCGCTCTGGAAACACCATATATTTT. Full variable domain (missing parts from reference TRBV7-2 and TRBJ1-3): GAGVSQSPSNKVTEKGKDVELRCDPISGHTALYWYRQSLGQGLEFLIYFQGNSAPDKSGLPSDRFSAERTGGSVSTLTIQRTQQEDSAVYLCASSRGGRSGNTIYFGEGSWLTVV.

This chain uses TRBV28 with TRBJ2-4; TRBD2 is a possible D gene (5 bases). CDR3 size: 13 residues. V dropped 8 bases and J dropped 0 bases, with 8 bases sitting between them. The germline gives CDR1 MDHEN, CDR2 SYDVKM. DNA for the CDR3: TGTGCCAGCCACGGACTAGCCAAAAACATTCAGTACTTC. This encodes CASHGLAKNIQYF.